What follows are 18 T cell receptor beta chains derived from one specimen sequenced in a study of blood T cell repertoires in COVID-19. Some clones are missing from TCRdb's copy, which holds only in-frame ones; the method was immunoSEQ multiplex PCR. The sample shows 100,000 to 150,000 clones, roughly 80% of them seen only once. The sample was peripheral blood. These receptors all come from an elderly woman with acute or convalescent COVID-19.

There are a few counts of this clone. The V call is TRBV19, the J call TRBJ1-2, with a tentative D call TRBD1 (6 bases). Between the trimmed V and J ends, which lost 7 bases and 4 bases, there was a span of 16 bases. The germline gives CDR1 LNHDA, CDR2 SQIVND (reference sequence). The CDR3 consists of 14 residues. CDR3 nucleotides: TGTGCCAGTAACGGACAGAACGGGCCCTATGGCTACACCTTC. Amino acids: CASNGQNGPYGYTF. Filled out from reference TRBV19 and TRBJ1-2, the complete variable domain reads DGGITQSPKYLFRKEGQNVTLSCEQNLNHDAMYWYRQDPGQGLRLIYYSQIVNDFQKGDIAEGYSVSREKKESFPLTVTSAQKNPTAFYLCASNGQNGPYGYTFGSGTRLTVV.

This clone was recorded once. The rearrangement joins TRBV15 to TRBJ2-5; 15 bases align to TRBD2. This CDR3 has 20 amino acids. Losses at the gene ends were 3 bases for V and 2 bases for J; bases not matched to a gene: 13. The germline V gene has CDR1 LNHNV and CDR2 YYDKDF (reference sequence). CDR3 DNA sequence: TGTGCCACCAGCAGGGAAAAGGGACTAGCGGGAGGTGGGAGTCAAGAGACCCAGTACTTC. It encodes CATSREKGLAGGGSQETQYF.

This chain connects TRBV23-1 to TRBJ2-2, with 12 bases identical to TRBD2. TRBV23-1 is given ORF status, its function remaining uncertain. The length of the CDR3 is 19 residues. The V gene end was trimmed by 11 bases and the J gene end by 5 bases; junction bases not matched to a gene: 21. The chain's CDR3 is CAGDQGLAGEGGSTGELFF. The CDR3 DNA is TGCGCCGGGGACCAGGGACTAGCGGGTGAGGGGGGGTCGACCGGGGAGCTGTTTTTT.

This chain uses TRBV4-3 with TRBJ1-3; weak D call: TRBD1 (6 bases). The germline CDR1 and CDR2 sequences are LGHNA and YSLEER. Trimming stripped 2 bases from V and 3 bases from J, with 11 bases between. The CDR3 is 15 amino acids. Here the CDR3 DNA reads TGCGCCAGCAGCCAACTCCACAGGGATGGAAACACCATATATTTT. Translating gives CASSQLHRDGNTIYF.

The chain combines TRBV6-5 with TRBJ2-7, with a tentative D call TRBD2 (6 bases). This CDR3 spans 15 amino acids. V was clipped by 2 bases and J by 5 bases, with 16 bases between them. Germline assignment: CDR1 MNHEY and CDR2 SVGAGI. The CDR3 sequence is CASSYTTGTQDEQYF. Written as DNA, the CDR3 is TGTGCCAGCAGTTACACTACCGGGACTCAAGACGAGCAGTACTTC.

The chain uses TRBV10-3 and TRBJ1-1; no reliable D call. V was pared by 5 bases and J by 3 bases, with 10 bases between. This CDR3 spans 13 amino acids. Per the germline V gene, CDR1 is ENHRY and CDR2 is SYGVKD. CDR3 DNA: TGTGCCATCAGTTACGGTTTGGACACTGAAGCTTTCTTT. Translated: CAISYGLDTEAFF.

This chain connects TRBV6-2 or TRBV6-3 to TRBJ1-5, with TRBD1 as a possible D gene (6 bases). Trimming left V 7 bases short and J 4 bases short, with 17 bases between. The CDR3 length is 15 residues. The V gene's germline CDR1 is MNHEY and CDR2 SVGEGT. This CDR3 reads CASTPRFGTNQPQHF. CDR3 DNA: TGTGCCAGCACCCCCCGGTTCGGGACAAATCAGCCCCAGCATTTT.

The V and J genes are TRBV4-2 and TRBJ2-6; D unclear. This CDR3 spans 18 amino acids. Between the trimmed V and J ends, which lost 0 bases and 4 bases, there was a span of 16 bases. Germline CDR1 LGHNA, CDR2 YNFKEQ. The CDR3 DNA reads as TGTGCCAGCAGCCAAGACTTAGCTGGCCTAATAGGGGCCAACGTCCTGACTTTC. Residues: CASSQDLAGLIGANVLTF.

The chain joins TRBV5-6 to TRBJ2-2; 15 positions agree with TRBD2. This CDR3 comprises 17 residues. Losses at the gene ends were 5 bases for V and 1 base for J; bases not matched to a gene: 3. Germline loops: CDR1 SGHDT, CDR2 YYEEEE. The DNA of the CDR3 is TGTGCCAGCAGGCGGACTAGCGGGAGGGGGAACACCGGGGAGCTGTTTTTT. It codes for CASRRTSGRGNTGELFF. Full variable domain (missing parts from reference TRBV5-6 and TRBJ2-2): DAGVTQSPTHLIKTRGQQVTLRCSPKSGHDTVSWYQQALGQGPQFIFQYYEEEERQRGNFPDRFSGHQFPNYSSELNVNALLLGDSALYLCASRRTSGRGNTGELFFGEGSRLTVL.

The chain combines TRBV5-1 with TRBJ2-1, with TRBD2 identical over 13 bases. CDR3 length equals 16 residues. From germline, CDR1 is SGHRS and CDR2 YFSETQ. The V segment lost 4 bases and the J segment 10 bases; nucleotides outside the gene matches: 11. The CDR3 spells CASSPGTSGNFVEQFF. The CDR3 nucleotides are TGCGCCAGCAGCCCGGGGACTAGCGGGAACTTTGTCGAGCAGTTCTTC.

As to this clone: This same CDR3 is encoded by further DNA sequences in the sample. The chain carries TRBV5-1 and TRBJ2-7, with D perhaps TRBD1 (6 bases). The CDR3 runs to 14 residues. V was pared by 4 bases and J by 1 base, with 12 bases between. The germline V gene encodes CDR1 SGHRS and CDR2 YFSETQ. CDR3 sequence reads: CASSRDTSSYEQYF. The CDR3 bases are TGCGCCAGCAGCCGGGACACTTCTTCCTACGAGCAGTACTTC. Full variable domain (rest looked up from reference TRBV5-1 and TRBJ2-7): KAGVTQTPRYLIKTRGQQVTLSCSPISGHRSVSWYQQTPGQGLQFLFEYFSETQRNKGNFPGRFSGRQFSNSRSEMNVSTLELGDSALYLCASSRDTSSYEQYFGPGTRLTVT.

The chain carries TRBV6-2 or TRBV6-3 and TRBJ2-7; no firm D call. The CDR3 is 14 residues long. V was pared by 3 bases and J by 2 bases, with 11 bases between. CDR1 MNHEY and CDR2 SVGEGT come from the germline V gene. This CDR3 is CASSYNFRAYEQYF. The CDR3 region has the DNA TGTGCCAGCAGTTATAATTTCCGGGCCTACGAGCAGTACTTC.

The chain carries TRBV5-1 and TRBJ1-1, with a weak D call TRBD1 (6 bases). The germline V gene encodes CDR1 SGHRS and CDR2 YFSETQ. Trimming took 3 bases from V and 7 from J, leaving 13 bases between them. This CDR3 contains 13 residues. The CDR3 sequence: CASSSRTESEAFF. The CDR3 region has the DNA TGCGCCAGCAGCTCTAGGACAGAGAGTGAAGCTTTCTTT.

The CDR3 here is CASSREGDRGYAGGFNEQFF. The CDR3 nucleotides read TGTGCCAGTAGTAGAGAGGGGGACAGGGGTTATGCGGGAGGGTTCAATGAGCAGTTCTTC. The rearrangement links TRBV19 to TRBJ2-1, with a possible D match to TRBD1 (10 bases). CDR1 and CDR2 from the germline V gene are LNHDA and SQIVND (reference sequence). This CDR3 spans 20 amino acids. V was cut by 4 bases and J by 6 bases, with 31 bases left in between.

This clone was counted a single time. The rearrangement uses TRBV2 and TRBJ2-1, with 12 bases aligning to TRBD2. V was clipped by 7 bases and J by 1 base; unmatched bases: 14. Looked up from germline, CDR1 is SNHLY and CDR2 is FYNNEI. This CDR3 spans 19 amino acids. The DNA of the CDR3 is TGTGCCAGCACCCTAGGAGGGCTAGCGGGAGGGCCATCCTACAATGAGCAGTTCTTC. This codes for CASTLGGLAGGPSYNEQFF.

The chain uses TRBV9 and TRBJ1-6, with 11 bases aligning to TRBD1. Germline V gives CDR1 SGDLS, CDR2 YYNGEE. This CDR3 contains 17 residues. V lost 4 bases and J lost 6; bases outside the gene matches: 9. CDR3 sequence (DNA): TGTGCCAGCAGCCCCAGGGACAGGGGGTCAGTTAATTCACCCCTCCACTTT. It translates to CASSPRDRGSVNSPLHF.

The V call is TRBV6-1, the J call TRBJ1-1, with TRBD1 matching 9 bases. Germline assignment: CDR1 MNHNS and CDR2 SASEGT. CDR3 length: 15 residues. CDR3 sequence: CGSQNPGQGNTEAFF. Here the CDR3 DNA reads TGTGGCTCCCAAAACCCGGGACAGGGGAACACTGAAGCTTTCTTT.

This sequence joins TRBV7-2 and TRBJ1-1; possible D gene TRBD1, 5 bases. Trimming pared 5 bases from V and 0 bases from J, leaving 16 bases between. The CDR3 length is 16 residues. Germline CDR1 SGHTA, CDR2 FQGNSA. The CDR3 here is CASSPGQGLMNTEAFF. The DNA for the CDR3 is TGTGCCAGCAGCCCGGGCCAGGGACTTATGAACACTGAAGCTTTCTTT. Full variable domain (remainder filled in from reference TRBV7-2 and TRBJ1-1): GAGVSQSPSNKVTEKGKDVELRCDPISGHTALYWYRQSLGQGLEFLIYFQGNSAPDKSGLPSDRFSAERTGGSVSTLTIQRTQQEDSAVYLCASSPGQGLMNTEAFFGQGTRLTVV.